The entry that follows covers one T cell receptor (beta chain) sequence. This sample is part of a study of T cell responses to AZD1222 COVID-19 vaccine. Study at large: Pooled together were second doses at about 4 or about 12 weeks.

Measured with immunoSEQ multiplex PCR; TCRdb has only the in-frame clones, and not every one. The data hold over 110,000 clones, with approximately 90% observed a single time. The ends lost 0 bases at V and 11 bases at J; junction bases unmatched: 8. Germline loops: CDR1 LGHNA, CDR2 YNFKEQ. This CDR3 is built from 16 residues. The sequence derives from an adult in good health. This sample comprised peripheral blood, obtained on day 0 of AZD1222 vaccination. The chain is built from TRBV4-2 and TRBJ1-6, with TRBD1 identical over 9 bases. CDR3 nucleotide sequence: TGTGCCAGCAGCCAAGATGTCCCGGGACAGGGAGCACCCCTCCACTTT. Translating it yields CASSQDVPGQGAPLHF.